The 16 T cell receptor beta chains below were found in one sample sequenced in a study of blood T cell repertoires in COVID-19 (dated by TCRdb to the early 2020s). Receptor libraries were prepared by the immunoSEQ multiplex PCR assay. The source is immuneACCESS, and TCRdb retained only in-frame sequences with V and J called. Part of the clones is not carried over; for the studies checked, unresolved V genes explain less than half of this, and the remainder is unexplained. The sample profile shows hundreds of thousands of clones; around 88% of them were found once. Clones ranked in the top ten supply about 5.7% of the sample. What was sequenced was PBMCs or T cells enriched from blood (not recorded which). All receptors derive from a woman in her forties who had recovered from COVID-19.

The chain combines TRBV24-1 with TRBJ2-1; 11 bases agree with TRBD2. The CDR3 contains 15 residues. V shed 10 bases and J 7 bases; nucleotides not matched to a gene: 11. From germline, CDR1 is KGHDR and CDR2 SFDVKD. The CDR3 coding sequence is TGTGCCACGGCTAGAACCGGGACTAGCGGAAATGAGCAGTTCTTC. It is translated as CATARTGTSGNEQFF.

This chain connects TRBV6-5 to TRBJ1-6; the match to TRBD1 covers 11 bases. Germline CDR1 MNHEY, CDR2 SVGAGI. After removal of 4 bases from V and 9 bases from J, the junction contained 2 bases not matched to a gene. The CDR3 contains 14 residues. This chain's CDR3 is CASSSGTGGSPLHF. DNA of the CDR3: TGTGCCAGCAGTTCCGGGACAGGGGGTTCACCCCTCCACTTT.

The chain links TRBV7-3 to TRBJ2-2; 9 bases are shared with TRBD2. In germline, CDR1 is SGHTA, CDR2 FQGTGA. The CDR3 contains 16 residues. The junction had 7 bases not matched to a gene; V was cut back by 5 bases and J by 3 bases. The CDR3 here is CASSLSPSGDTGELFF. The CDR3 bases are TGTGCCAGCAGCCTATCCCCTAGCGGGGACACCGGGGAGCTGTTTTTT. The full variable domain, with the rest looked up from reference TRBV7-3 and TRBJ2-2, is GAGVSQTPSNKVTEKGKYVELRCDPISGHTALYWYRQSLGQGPEFLIYFQGTGAADDSGLPNDRFFAVRPEGSVSTLKIQRTERGDSAVYLCASSLSPSGDTGELFFGEGSRLTVL.

Only a few counts were recorded for this clone. The genes are TRBV5-4 and TRBJ2-2, with D tentatively TRBD2 (5 bases). The CDR3 extends over 15 amino acids. Trimming shortened V by 0 bases and J by 7 bases, and 13 bases separated the two germline ends. Germline CDR1 and CDR2: SGHNT and YYREEE (reference sequence). CDR3 bases: TGTGCCAGCAGCTTGGCTGGAGTACGGGGCGGGGAGCTGTTTTTT. Translation gives CASSLAGVRGGELFF.

V is TRBV18 and J is TRBJ2-2, with TRBD1 matching over 9 bases. The length of the CDR3 is 16 residues. V lost 6 bases, J lost 2 bases, and 7 bases stayed unmatched. CDR1 KGHSH and CDR2 LQKENI come from the germline V gene. CDR3 in DNA: TGTGCCAGCTCCCAGGGACAGGGCTTAAACACCGGGGAGCTGTTTTTT. Translation gives CASSQGQGLNTGELFF.

The chain combines TRBV7-2 with TRBJ2-5; 7 nucleotides agree with TRBD2. Germline V gene lookup returns CDR1 SGHTA and CDR2 FQGNSA. The CDR3 is 16 residues long. V gave up 1 base and J gave up 4 bases; unmatched junction bases: 9. The CDR3 DNA reads TGTGCCAGCAGCTTAGTATTGCGCGGGAGTCGAGAGACCCAGTACTTC. This gives the protein CASSLVLRGSRETQYF.

The table lists this clone with a few counts. The V call is TRBV28, the J call TRBJ1-5; TRBD1 might be the D (6 bases). CDR3 length equals 14 residues. V gave up 4 bases and J gave up 0 bases, with 7 bases separating them. CDR1 is MDHEN and CDR2 is SYDVKM in the germline V gene. This CDR3 reads CASSWGPSNQPQHF. The CDR3 DNA follows: TGTGCCAGCAGTTGGGGGCCTAGCAATCAGCCCCAGCATTTT.

This clone was detected once. The genes are TRBV29-1 and TRBJ1-4; perhaps TRBD1 as D (6 bases). Trimming left V 1 base short and J 3 bases short, with 24 bases between. The CDR3 runs 19 residues. Germline values: CDR1 SQVTM, CDR2 ANQGSEA. The CDR3 DNA reads as TGCAGCGTTGAAGGGGGGCCGGGGCGCGGACTGCCAGCTAATGAAAAACTGTTTTTT. Protein product: CSVEGGPGRGLPANEKLFF.

The V call is TRBV12-3 or TRBV12-4, the J call TRBJ2-7; TRBD1 matches 9 bases. CDR3 length: 13 amino acids. V gave up 7 bases and J gave up 3 bases; unmatched junction bases: 4. The DNA of the CDR3 is TGTGCCAGCATGCCGGGACAGGGCTACGAGCAGTACTTC. It is translated as CASMPGQGYEQYF.

The chain employs TRBV29-1 and TRBJ2-4, with 7 positions matching TRBD2. Germline V gene sequence: CDR1 SQVTM, CDR2 ANQGSEA. The CDR3 is 15 amino acids. V gave up 4 bases and J gave up 8 bases; unmatched junction bases: 14. Here the CDR3 reads CSVGGFGGRGDIQYF. The CDR3 nucleotides read TGCAGCGTTGGTGGCTTCGGCGGGAGAGGTGACATTCAGTACTTC.

The sample holds one count of this clone. V and J are TRBV7-6 and TRBJ2-1, with a possible D match to TRBD2 (5 bases). The CDR3 runs to 12 residues. Germline CDR1 and CDR2: SGHVS and FNYEAQ. Trimming pared 3 bases from V and 12 bases from J, leaving 12 bases between. CDR3 bases: TGTGCCAGCAGCTTCCCTTCGGGGAGGCAGTTCTTC. Translated: CASSFPSGRQFF.

This clone was seen once. This chain links TRBV7-9 with TRBJ1-6, with TRBD1 as a possible D gene (5 bases). V dropped 1 base and J dropped 7 bases, with 11 bases sitting between them. Germline CDR1 reads SEHNR; CDR2 reads FQNEAQ (reference sequence). CDR3 length: 15 residues. The CDR3 sequence is CASSLEGTRNSPLHF. The CDR3 DNA reads as TGTGCCAGCAGCTTAGAGGGGACTAGAAATTCACCCCTCCACTTT.

This chain links TRBV11-2 with TRBJ2-5; D unclear. The V gene lost 2 bases and the J gene lost 5 bases, with 18 bases spanning the gap. Germline-derived CDR1 and CDR2 are SGHAT and FQNNGV. This CDR3 has 16 residues. As DNA, the CDR3 is TGTGCCAGCAGCTTAACCCCCGAGACTGCCTGGGAGACCCAGTACTTC. It is translated as CASSLTPETAWETQYF.

The chain employs TRBV24-1 and TRBJ2-7; D may be TRBD2 (5 bases). V was clipped by 4 bases and J by 6 bases, with 12 bases between them. The CDR3 is 13 residues long. Germline CDR1 KGHDR, CDR2 SFDVKD. The CDR3 protein is CATSDGGVGEQYF. Here the CDR3 DNA reads TGTGCCACCAGTGACGGAGGAGTGGGCGAGCAGTACTTC.

V gene TRBV7-6 combines with J gene TRBJ2-5, with TRBD2 matching 13 bases. The length of the CDR3 is 17 residues. J gave up 6 bases and V 2 bases, and 9 bases lay outside the gene matches. Germline V gene lookup returns CDR1 SGHVS and CDR2 FNYEAQ. CDR3 DNA: TGTGCCAGCAGCTTAACTGCCCAGACTAGCGGGAGGCAGACCCAGTACTTC. Translation: CASSLTAQTSGRQTQYF.

The rearrangement uses TRBV13 and TRBJ1-1; unclear D gene. From germline, CDR1 is PRHDT and CDR2 FYEKMQ (reference sequence). Trimming shortened V by 8 bases and J by 0 bases, and 13 bases separated the two germline ends. The CDR3 extends over 14 amino acids. The CDR3 DNA follows: TGTGCCAGCGATGGAGGAGGGATGAACACTGAAGCTTTCTTT. It yields the protein CASDGGGMNTEAFF.